The 21 T cell receptor beta chains listed next were all sequenced from one sample in a study of blood T cell repertoires in COVID-19. The protocol was immunoSEQ multiplex PCR, while the TCRdb copy is restricted to in-frame clones and leaves out a portion. Of under 150,000 clones in the sample, 75% to 85% were seen once. The specimen was peripheral blood. These receptors came from a human donor with acute or convalescent COVID-19. The donor label of this sample is uncertain.

The chain combines TRBV12-3 or TRBV12-4 with TRBJ1-5; tentatively, D is TRBD1 (5 bases). This CDR3 spans 12 amino acids. Trimming stripped 6 bases from V and 6 bases from J, with 9 bases between. Here the CDR3 DNA reads TGTGCCAGCAGCCAGGGTTTTCAGCCCCAGCATTTT. It is translated as CASSQGFQPQHF.

The rearrangement joins TRBV6-5 to TRBJ1-2, with D possibly matching TRBD1 (5 bases). Germline lookup yields CDR1 MNHEY and CDR2 SVGAGI. V lost 0 bases to trimming and J lost 7 bases, with 18 bases between them. The CDR3 has 16 amino acids. The CDR3 DNA reads TGTGCCAGCAGTTACTCGAAGTTCAGCGGGGCTAGTGGCTACACCTTC. This codes for CASSYSKFSGASGYTF.

The chain combines TRBV15 with TRBJ1-4; perhaps TRBD1 as D (5 bases). V lost 4 bases and J lost 8, with 14 bases in between. Per germline, CDR1 LNHNV and CDR2 YYDKDF (reference sequence). This CDR3 spans 14 amino acids. In nucleotides, the CDR3 is TGTGCCACCAGCACCCTATCGGAGGGGGAAAAACTGTTTTTT. This codes for CATSTLSEGEKLFF.

The V call is TRBV29-1, the J call TRBJ1-2, with D unclear. The CDR3 contains 14 residues. From germline, CDR1 is SQVTM and CDR2 ANQGSEA. V gave up 3 bases and J gave up 0 bases, with 11 bases separating them. The CDR3 DNA reads TGCAGCGTTGAGAGGCGTGCCGCTAACTATGGCTACACCTTC. This encodes CSVERRAANYGYTF.

The chain employs TRBV3-1 (or the pseudogene TRBV3-2) and TRBJ1-1; a weak D match, TRBD1 (6 bases). The V and J ends lost 0 bases and 9 bases respectively, with 20 bases between them. The germline V gene has CDR1 LGHDT and CDR2 YNNKEL (reference sequence). The length of the CDR3 is 16 residues. The CDR3 nucleotides read TGTGCCAGCAGCCAAGATGGGTACAGGGCGGGGGCCAAAGCTTTCTTT. This translates into CASSQDGYRAGAKAFF.

The genes are TRBV27 and TRBJ2-7; 10 bases line up with TRBD1. Germline trimming cut 5 bases from V and 11 bases from J; bases unmatched to any gene: 12. The CDR3 spans 14 residues. Germline V gene data show CDR1 as MNHEY and CDR2 as SMNVEV (reference sequence). The CDR3 reads CASSPVPGQGKEYV. As DNA, the CDR3 is TGTGCCAGCAGTCCAGTGCCGGGACAGGGGAAAGAGTACGTC.

This clone has a handful of counts. The chain combines TRBV10-2 with TRBJ1-1; D unclear. Trimming left V 6 bases short and J 4 bases short, with 15 bases between. The V gene's germline CDR1 is WSHSY and CDR2 SAAADI. The CDR3 sequence is 14 residues long. The CDR3 here is CASSPAGRSTEAFF. CDR3 coding DNA: TGCGCCAGCAGCCCCGCGGGCCGGAGCACTGAAGCTTTCTTT.

The V and J genes are TRBV6-6 and TRBJ1-2; D perhaps matches TRBD1 (5 bases). The CDR3 is made up of 15 amino acids. CDR1 MNHNY and CDR2 SVGAGI come from the germline V gene (reference sequence). The V gene lost 4 bases and the J gene lost 8 bases, with 20 bases spanning the gap. The CDR3 DNA reads as TGTGCCAGCAGTTCACTTAAATGGGGCGACTCCGGCTACACCTTC. This encodes CASSSLKWGDSGYTF.

This clone was observed a handful of times. The chain has TRBV11-2 and TRBJ2-1; D unclear. The CDR3 is made up of 11 amino acids. Germline V gives CDR1 SGHAT, CDR2 FQNNGV. Trimming left V 5 bases short and J 9 bases short, with 8 bases between. CDR3 sequence (DNA): TGTGCCAGCAGCCCCCCCGGTGAGCAGTTCTTC. It specifies CASSPPGEQFF.

V usage is TRBV3-1 (or the pseudogene TRBV3-2) and J usage is TRBJ2-1; D unresolved. This CDR3 spans 14 amino acids. In germline, CDR1 is LGHDT, CDR2 YNNKEL (reference sequence). V lost 4 bases, J lost 0 bases, and 7 bases lay in between. As DNA, the CDR3 is TGTGCCAGCAGCCTGGGCAACTCCTACAATGAGCAGTTCTTC. The encoded protein is CASSLGNSYNEQFF.

This chain joins TRBV30 and TRBJ1-2; 8 bases map to TRBD1. The CDR3 runs 14 residues. Germline V gives CDR1 GTSNPN, CDR2 SVGIG (reference sequence). V shed 4 bases, J shed 2 bases, and the junction held 6 bases outside the gene matches. CDR3 DNA: TGTGCCTGGACCGCAGACAGGGGCAACTATGGCTACACCTTC. Translated: CAWTADRGNYGYTF.

To note about this clone: Its ends do not fully match the called genes, so a read error is possible. This chain joins TRBV13 and TRBJ2-7; 12 bases are a match to TRBD2. This CDR3 contains 15 residues. Per germline, CDR1 PRHDT and CDR2 FYEKMQ (reference sequence). CDR3 sequence: CASSIGLAGPYEQYF. CDR3 DNA: TGTGCCAGCAGCATAGGACTAGCGGGGCCCTACGAGCAGTACTTC.

This clone came up a few times. Other DNA sequences in this specimen translate into the identical CDR3. The chain uses TRBV20-1 and TRBJ1-2; 7 bases match TRBD1. J was trimmed by 7 bases and V by 5 bases; bases with no gene match: 4. Germline-derived CDR1 and CDR2 are DFQATT and SNEGSKA (reference sequence). This CDR3 comprises 11 residues. The CDR3 is CSAYRGRGYTF. In nucleotides, the CDR3 is TGCAGTGCTTACAGGGGCCGTGGCTACACCTTC.

The rearrangement uses TRBV7-6 and TRBJ1-5; TRBD1 aligns across 7 bases. Losses at the gene ends were 5 bases for V and 4 bases for J; bases not matched to a gene: 2. The length of the CDR3 is 13 residues. Germline V gene data show CDR1 as SGHVS and CDR2 as FNYEAQ. CDR3 region: CASSKTGNQPQHF. CDR3 nucleotides: TGTGCCAGCAGCAAGACAGGGAATCAGCCCCAGCATTTT.

The genes are TRBV7-7 and TRBJ2-2; TRBD1 matches 9 bases. CDR1 is SSHAT and CDR2 is FNYEAQ in the germline V gene (reference sequence). The CDR3 totals 13 residues. The CDR3 nucleotides read TGTGCTACCCGGACAGGGGAGACCGGGGAGCTGTTTTTT. Protein: CATRTGETGELFF.

This clone was found a few times. This sample also contains other DNA sequences that code for the same CDR3. The rearrangement joins TRBV7-2 to TRBJ1-1, with D unresolved. This CDR3 spans 13 amino acids. CDR1 is SGHTA, CDR2 FQGNSA, per germline. Trimming removed 3 bases from V and 2 bases from J, with 7 bases in between. The CDR3 DNA is TGTGCCAGCAGCTTGAACTATAACACTGAAGCTTTCTTT. Translation gives CASSLNYNTEAFF.

J is TRBJ1-5 and V is TRBV20-1, with D uncertain. This CDR3 contains 15 residues. The germline gives CDR1 DFQATT, CDR2 SNEGSKA (reference sequence). V was cut by 3 bases and J by 0 bases, with 12 bases left in between. CDR3 coding DNA: TGCAGTGCTAGTTCCGGTACCGCTAGCAATCAGCCCCAGCATTTT. It specifies CSASSGTASNQPQHF.

The chain employs TRBV1 and TRBJ1-5; the table assigns TRBD1, which was not confirmed against the DNA. TRBV1 is termed a pseudogene. CDR3 size: 16 residues. CDR3 sequence reads: CTSSQRQGAGNQPQHF. CDR3 nucleotides: TGCACCAGCAGCCAGAGACAGGGGGCCGGCAATCAGCCCCAGCATTTT.

The chain uses TRBV14 and TRBJ2-6; D call uncertain. The CDR3 length is 15 residues. CDR1 and CDR2 (germline): SGHDN, FVKESK. V was clipped by 4 bases and J by 0 bases, with 7 bases between them. The CDR3 nucleotides are TGTGCCAGCAGCCTCCTTTTCTCTGGGGCCAACGTCCTGACTTTC. Translation: CASSLLFSGANVLTF.

The chain carries TRBV7-6 and TRBJ2-7, with a possible D match to TRBD1 (7 bases). Looked up from germline, CDR1 is SGHVS and CDR2 is FNYEAQ. The CDR3 extends over 16 amino acids. The V and J ends lost 4 bases and 0 bases respectively, with 16 bases between them. The CDR3 loop reads CASSSGQEGISYEQYF. DNA for the CDR3: TGTGCCAGCAGCTCCGGACAGGAGGGGATCTCCTACGAGCAGTACTTC.

This clone occurred once. The V call is TRBV27, the J call TRBJ2-7; D unresolved. The CDR3 runs 12 residues. Trimming stripped 6 bases from V and 3 bases from J, with 9 bases between. Germline CDR1 MNHEY, CDR2 SMNVEV (reference sequence). The CDR3 region has the DNA TGTGCCAGCAGGTCGGGTTACTACGAGCAGTACTTC. Translated, it gives CASRSGYYEQYF.